A selection of T cell receptor beta chains follows, all from one sample in a study of blood T cell repertoires in COVID-19. Sequencing used immunoSEQ multiplex PCR; TCRdb keeps in-frame clones, though not all of them. The repertoire consists of about 150,000 clones, with 79% occurring once and the leading ten covering under 20%. Input material: PBMCs or T cells enriched from blood (not recorded which). The receptors were gathered from a woman aged 65 to 85 in a cohort exposed to, infected with or recovered from COVID-19 (not recorded which). Each CDR3 is given with its conserved first and last residue. D genes are given only for firm matches. Where a row states a size, it is once, few, many or the class of an expanded clone; other rows omit it.

j_call v_call d_call clone_size cdr3_length cdr3_nt cdr3_aa
TRBJ2-2 TRBV28 - - 15 TGTGCCAGCAGTTGGGGGGGACAGAACACCGGGGAGCTGTTTTTT CASSWGGQNTGELFF
TRBJ2-5 TRBV7-9 - - 14 TGTGCCAGCAGCCCCGGACAACCGGGCGAGACCCAGTACTTC CASSPGQPGETQYF
TRBJ1-6 TRBV2 - - 14 TGTGCCAGCAGCCTCAGGGGAAATAATTCACCCCTCCACTTT CASSLRGNNSPLHF
TRBJ1-1 TRBV5-4 TRBD1 - 13 TGTGCCAGCAGCCCCGGGACAGACACTGAAGCTTTCTTT CASSPGTDTEAFF
TRBJ2-1 TRBV20-1 TRBD2 - 14 TGCAGTGCTAGTCAGGGTGCGGGAGGGCATGAGCAGTTCTTC CSASQGAGGHEQFF
TRBJ2-1 TRBV24-1 - - 14 TGTGCCAGGGGGCTTGGGCCCGACTACAATGAGCAGTTCTTC CARGLGPDYNEQFF
TRBJ1-5 TRBV29-1 TRBD1 - 12 TGCAGCGTCAAACAGGGGTCGCAGCCCCAGCATTTT CSVKQGSQPQHF
TRBJ1-5 TRBV28 - - 15 TGTGCCAGCAGTCCCCTTGGGAGGGGAGATCAGCCCCAGCATTTT CASSPLGRGDQPQHF
TRBJ2-7 TRBV3-1/TRBV3-2 - - 15 TGTGCCAGCAGCCAATGGGCATCAGGGGCCTACGAGCAGTACTTC CASSQWASGAYEQYF
TRBJ1-2 TRBV7-9 TRBD1 - 14 TGTGCCAGCAGCTTGGATACAGGGGTGGGAGGCTACACCTTC CASSLDTGVGGYTF
TRBJ2-1 TRBV3-1/TRBV3-2 - - 13 TGTGCCAGCAGCCAAGGGCGGGCTAGCGAGCAGTTCTTC CASSQGRASEQFF
TRBJ2-1 TRBV10-2 TRBD2 - 15 TGCGCCAGCAGTCGTACCGGGACTACCAACAATGAGCAGTTCTTC CASSRTGTTNNEQFF
TRBJ2-6 TRBV5-4 - - 17 TGTGCCAGCAGCTCACCGACGGAGTCCTCTGGGGCCAACGTCCTGACTTTC CASSSPTESSGANVLTF
TRBJ1-1 TRBV5-1 - few 17 TGCGCCAGCAGCCCCCGCCTTGAGTCTAGAAAGAACACTGAAGCTTTCTTT CASSPRLESRKNTEAFF
TRBJ2-7 TRBV5-4 - - 13 TGTGCCAGCAGCTTGGCACAGGGCCACGAGCAGTACTTC CASSLAQGHEQYF
TRBJ1-2 TRBV5-1 TRBD1 - 12 TGCGCCAGCAGCACGGGACAGGATGGCTACACCTTC CASSTGQDGYTF
TRBJ2-1 TRBV29-1 TRBD1 - 14 TGCAGCGTACAACAGGGGGTCAGTGGGCTAGGGCAGTTCTTC CSVQQGVSGLGQFF
TRBJ2-2 TRBV10-3 - - 16 TGTGCCATCAGTGATCAGGGGGGCATGAACACCGGGGAGCTGTTTTTT CAISDQGGMNTGELFF
TRBJ2-7 TRBV7-9 - - 15 TGTGCCAGCAGCCGCTCCATGGGGGCTTTGAACGAGCAGTACTTC CASSRSMGALNEQYF
TRBJ2-1 TRBV28 - - 13 TGTGCCAGCAGTACCGACTGGGCGGGAGAGCAGTTCTTC CASSTDWAGEQFF
TRBJ1-1 TRBV28 - - 14 TGTGCCAGCAGCCGACTGTCGGGGAGCACTGAAGCTTTCTTT CASSRLSGSTEAFF
TRBJ2-7 TRBV18 TRBD1 - 15 TGTGCCAGCTCACAGGGACAGGGATGGACCTACGAGCAGTACTTC CASSQGQGWTYEQYF
TRBJ1-2 TRBV18 - - 16 TGTGCCAGCTCACCTGTGCTCAGGTCTTTCGGTCGAGGCTACACCTTC CASSPVLRSFGRGYTF
TRBJ2-3 TRBV11-2 TRBD1 - 14 TGTGCCAGCAGCCTGGGACAGATCACAGATACGCAGTATTTT CASSLGQITDTQYF
TRBJ2-1 TRBV12-5 TRBD1 - 16 TGTGCTAGTGGTTTGTCCAGGACAGGGTCCTACAATGAGCAGTTCTTC CASGLSRTGSYNEQFF
TRBJ2-3 TRBV5-1 - - 13 TGCGCCAGCAGCAACGATTTTGCTAATACGCAGTATTTT CASSNDFANTQYF
TRBJ2-7 TRBV6-5 - - 14 TGTGCCAGCAGTCTGAACGGGGTTCCCTACGAGCAGTACTTC CASSLNGVPYEQYF